This TCR beta chain was sequenced during a study of Ad26.COV2.S vaccination and SARS-CoV-2 variants. Across the study: Donor was in the COV1001 Ad26.COV2.S trial arm. Ad26.COV2.S, an intramuscular injection, was given once or twice 56 days apart. Points from the study as a whole: Vaccine recipients and placebo recipients showed similar non-spike TCR breadth. Vaccinees displayed broader spike-specific TCR repertoires than placebo recipients.

Between the trimmed V and J ends, which lost 6 bases and 1 base, there was a span of 10 bases. In germline, CDR1 is MDHEN, CDR2 SYDVKM. CDR3 length: 14 amino acids. This clone appeared once. Its antigen is not known. Produced via immunoSEQ multiplex PCR; TCRdb's table is partial and in-frame only. This table has 350,000 to 400,000 clones, approximately 90% appearing once. Treatment indicated: roughly 19 received Ad26.COV2.S at low or high dose, single or two shots; roughly five received placebo; per-sample allocation not given. Collection of samples fell on day 63 after the first vaccine or placebo injection.

This TCR was recovered from a person between 18 and 60 years old who received the Ad26.COV2.S COVID-19 vaccine or a placebo. The source was peripheral blood, collected in a trial of Ad26.COV2.S vaccine versus placebo. The chain uses TRBV28 and TRBJ1-5; D gene ambiguous. The CDR3 is CASSAIGSNQPQHF. DNA of the CDR3: TGTGCCAGCAGCGCGATTGGAAGCAATCAGCCCCAGCATTTT.